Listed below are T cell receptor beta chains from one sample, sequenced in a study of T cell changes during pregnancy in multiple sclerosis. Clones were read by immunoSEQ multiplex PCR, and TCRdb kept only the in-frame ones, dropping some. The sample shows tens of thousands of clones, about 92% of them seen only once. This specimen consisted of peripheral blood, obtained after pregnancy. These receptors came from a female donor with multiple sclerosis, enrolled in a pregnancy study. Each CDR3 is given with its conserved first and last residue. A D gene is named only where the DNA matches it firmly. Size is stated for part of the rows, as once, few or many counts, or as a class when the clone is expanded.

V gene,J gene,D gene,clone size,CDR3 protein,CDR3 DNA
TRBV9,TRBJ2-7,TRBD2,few,CASSEGLAGPYEQYF,TGTGCCAGCAGCGAGGGACTAGCGGGGCCCTACGAGCAGTACTTC
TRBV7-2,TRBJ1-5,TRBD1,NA,CASSSATGAISNQPQHF,TGTGCCAGCAGCTCCGCGACAGGGGCGATTAGCAATCAGCCCCAGCATTTT
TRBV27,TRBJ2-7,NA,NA,CASSLSGFEQYF,TGTGCCAGCAGTTTATCCGGTTTCGAGCAGTACTTC
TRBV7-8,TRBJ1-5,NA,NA,CASSSKSRDGQPQHF,TGTGCCAGCAGCTCCAAATCGAGGGATGGTCAGCCCCAGCATTTT
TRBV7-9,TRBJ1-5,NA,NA,CASSSHGLINQPQHF,TGTGCCAGCAGCTCCCACGGACTGATCAATCAGCCCCAGCATTTT
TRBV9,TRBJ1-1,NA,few,CASSVGIWGRENTEAFF,TGTGCCAGCAGCGTAGGCATTTGGGGGAGGGAGAACACTGAAGCTTTCTTT
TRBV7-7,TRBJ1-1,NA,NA,CASSLQENTEAFF,TGTGCCAGCAGCTTACAGGAGAACACTGAAGCTTTCTTT
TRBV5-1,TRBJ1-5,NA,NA,CATHLRQRINQPQHF,TGCGCCACCCACCTCAGACAGCGAATCAATCAGCCCCAGCATTTT
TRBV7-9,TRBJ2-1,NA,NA,CASSLGLSGNEQFF,TGTGCCAGCAGCTTAGGGCTCTCGGGGAATGAGCAGTTCTTC
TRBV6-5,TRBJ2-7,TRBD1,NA,CASSGGQGLEQYF,TGTGCCAGCAGTGGCGGACAGGGGCTCGAGCAGTACTTC
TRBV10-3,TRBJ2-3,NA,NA,CAISELRVSGADTQYF,TGTGCCATCAGTGAACTGAGGGTTTCCGGAGCAGATACGCAGTATTTT
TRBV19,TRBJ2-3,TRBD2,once,CASSLASGGISTDTQYF,TGTGCCAGTAGTCTGGCTAGCGGGGGGATTAGCACAGATACGCAGTATTTT
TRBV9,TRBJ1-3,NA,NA,CASSVDLSGNTIYF,TGTGCCAGCAGCGTAGACTTATCTGGAAACACCATATATTTT
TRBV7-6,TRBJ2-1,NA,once,CASSRDSFNEQFF,TGTGCCAGCAGCCGCGACTCATTCAATGAGCAGTTCTTC
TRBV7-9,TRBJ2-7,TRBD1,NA,CASSAVGDSRYSYEQYF,TGTGCCAGCAGCGCCGTAGGGGACAGCCGCTACTCCTACGAGCAGTACTTC
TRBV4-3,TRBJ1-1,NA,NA,CASSITGNTEAFF,TGCGCCAGCAGCATCACAGGGAACACTGAAGCTTTCTTT
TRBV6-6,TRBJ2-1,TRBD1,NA,CASSYPRQGQRDEQFF,TGTGCCAGCAGTTACCCCAGACAGGGTCAACGGGATGAGCAGTTCTTC